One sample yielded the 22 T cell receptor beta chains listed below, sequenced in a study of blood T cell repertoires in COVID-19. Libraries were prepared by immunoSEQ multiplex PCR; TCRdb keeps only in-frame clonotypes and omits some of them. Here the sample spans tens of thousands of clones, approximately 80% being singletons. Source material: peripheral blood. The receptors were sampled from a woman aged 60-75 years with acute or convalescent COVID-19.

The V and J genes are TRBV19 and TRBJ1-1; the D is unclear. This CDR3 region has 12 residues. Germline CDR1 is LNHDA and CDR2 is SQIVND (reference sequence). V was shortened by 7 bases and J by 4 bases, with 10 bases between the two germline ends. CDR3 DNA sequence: TGTGCCAGTAACCCCAGCGGCACTGAAGCTTTCTTT. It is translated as CASNPSGTEAFF.

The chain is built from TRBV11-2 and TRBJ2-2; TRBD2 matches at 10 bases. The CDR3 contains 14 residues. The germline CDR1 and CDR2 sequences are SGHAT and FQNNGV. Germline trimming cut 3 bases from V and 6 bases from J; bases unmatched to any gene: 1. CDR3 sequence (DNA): TGTGCCAGCAGCTTCAGCGGGGGGGCCGGGGAGCTGTTTTTT. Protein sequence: CASSFSGGAGELFF.

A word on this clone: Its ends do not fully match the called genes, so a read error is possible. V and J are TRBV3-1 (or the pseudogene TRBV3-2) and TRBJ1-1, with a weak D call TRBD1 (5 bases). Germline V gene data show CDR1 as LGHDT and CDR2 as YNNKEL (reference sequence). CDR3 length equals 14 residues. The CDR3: CANSRVGGVAEAFF. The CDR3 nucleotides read TGTGCCAACAGCCGAGTCGGGGGGGTGGCTGAAGCTTTCTTT.

The CDR3 DNA sequence: TGTGCCAGTAGCAGGGACAGGGCGAACACTGAAGCTTTCTTT. Protein product: CASSRDRANTEAFF. The chain employs TRBV19 and TRBJ1-1, with 9 bases matching TRBD1. CDR1 is LNHDA, CDR2 SQIVND, per germline (reference sequence). The CDR3 extends over 14 amino acids. The V segment lost 6 bases and the J segment 1 base; nucleotides outside the gene matches: 3.

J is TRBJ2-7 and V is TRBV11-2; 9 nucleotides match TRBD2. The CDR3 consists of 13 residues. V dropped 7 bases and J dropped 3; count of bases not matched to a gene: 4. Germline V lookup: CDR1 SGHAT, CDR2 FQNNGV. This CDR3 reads CASTRTSVYEQYF. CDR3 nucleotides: TGTGCCAGCACCCGGACTAGCGTCTACGAGCAGTACTTC.

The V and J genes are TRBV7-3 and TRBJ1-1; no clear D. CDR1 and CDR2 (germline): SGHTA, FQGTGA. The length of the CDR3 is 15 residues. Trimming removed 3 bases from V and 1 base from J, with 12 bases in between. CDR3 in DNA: TGTGCCAGCAGCTTGGGCGGAGGGCCGAACACTGAAGCTTTCTTT. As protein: CASSLGGGPNTEAFF. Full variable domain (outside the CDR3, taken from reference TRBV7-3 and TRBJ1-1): GAGVSQTPSNKVTEKGKYVELRCDPISGHTALYWYRQSLGQGPEFLIYFQGTGAADDSGLPNDRFFAVRPEGSVSTLKIQRTERGDSAVYLCASSLGGGPNTEAFFGQGTRLTVV.

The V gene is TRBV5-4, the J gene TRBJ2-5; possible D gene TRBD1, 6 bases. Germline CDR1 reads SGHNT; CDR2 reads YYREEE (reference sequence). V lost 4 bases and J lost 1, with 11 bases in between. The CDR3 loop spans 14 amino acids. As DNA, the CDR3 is TGTGCCAGCAGCGTCGACAGGCCCCAAGAGACCCAGTACTTC. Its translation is CASSVDRPQETQYF.

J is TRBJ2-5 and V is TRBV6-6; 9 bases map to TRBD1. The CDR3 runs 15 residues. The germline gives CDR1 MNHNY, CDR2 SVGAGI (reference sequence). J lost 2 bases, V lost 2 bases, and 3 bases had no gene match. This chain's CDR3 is CASSYPGQGQETQYF. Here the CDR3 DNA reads TGTGCCAGCAGTTACCCTGGACAGGGGCAAGAGACCCAGTACTTC.

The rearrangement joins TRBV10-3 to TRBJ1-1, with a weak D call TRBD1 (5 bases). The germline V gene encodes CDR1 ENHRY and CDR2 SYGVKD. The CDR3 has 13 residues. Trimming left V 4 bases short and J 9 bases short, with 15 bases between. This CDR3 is CAISVREGSQAFF. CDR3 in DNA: TGTGCCATCAGTGTTAGGGAGGGGAGTCAAGCTTTCTTT.

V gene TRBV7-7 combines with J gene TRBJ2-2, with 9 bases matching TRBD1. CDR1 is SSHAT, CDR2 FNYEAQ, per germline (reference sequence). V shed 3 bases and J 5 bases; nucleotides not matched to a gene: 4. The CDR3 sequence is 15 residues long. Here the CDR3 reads CASSLGQGVTGELFF. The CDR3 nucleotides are TGTGCCAGCAGCTTGGGACAGGGAGTTACCGGGGAGCTGTTTTTT.

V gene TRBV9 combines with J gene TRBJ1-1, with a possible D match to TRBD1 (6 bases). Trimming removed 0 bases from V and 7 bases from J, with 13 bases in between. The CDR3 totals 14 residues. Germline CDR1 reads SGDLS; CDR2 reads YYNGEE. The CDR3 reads CASSVAGGGHEAFF. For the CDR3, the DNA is TGTGCCAGCAGCGTAGCCGGGGGGGGCCATGAAGCTTTCTTT.

The CDR3 region has the DNA TGTGCCAGTAGTTTACAGGGACCGAACACTGAAGCTTTCTTT. This translates into CASSLQGPNTEAFF. The chain carries TRBV19 and TRBJ1-1; D may be TRBD1 (6 bases). CDR3 size: 14 residues. Trimming left V 5 bases short and J 1 base short, with 11 bases between. CDR1 LNHDA and CDR2 SQIVND come from the germline V gene (reference sequence). Variable domain in full (rest from reference TRBV19 and TRBJ1-1): DGGITQSPKYLFRKEGQNVTLSCEQNLNHDAMYWYRQDPGQGLRLIYYSQIVNDFQKGDIAEGYSVSREKKESFPLTVTSAQKNPTAFYLCASSLQGPNTEAFFGQGTRLTVV.

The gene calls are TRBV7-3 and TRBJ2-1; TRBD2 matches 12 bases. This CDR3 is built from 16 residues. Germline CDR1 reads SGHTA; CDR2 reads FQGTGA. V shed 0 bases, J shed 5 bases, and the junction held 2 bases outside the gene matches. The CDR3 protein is CASSLTLAGGNNEQFF. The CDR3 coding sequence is TGTGCCAGCAGCTTAACCCTAGCGGGGGGGAACAATGAGCAGTTCTTC. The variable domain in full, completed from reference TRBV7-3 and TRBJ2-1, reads GAGVSQTPSNKVTEKGKYVELRCDPISGHTALYWYRQSLGQGPEFLIYFQGTGAADDSGLPNDRFFAVRPEGSVSTLKIQRTERGDSAVYLCASSLTLAGGNNEQFFGPGTRLTVL.

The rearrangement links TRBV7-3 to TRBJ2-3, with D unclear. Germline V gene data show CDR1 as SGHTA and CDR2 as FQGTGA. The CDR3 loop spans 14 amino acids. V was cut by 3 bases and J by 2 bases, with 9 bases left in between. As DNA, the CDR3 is TGTGCCAGCAGCTTCTTCGGTTCCACAGATACGCAGTATTTT. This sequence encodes CASSFFGSTDTQYF.

CDR3 region: CATSPEGLAGTGELFF. For the CDR3, the DNA is TGCGCCACCTCTCCCGAGGGACTAGCGGGTACCGGGGAGCTGTTTTTT. V gene TRBV10-1 combines with J gene TRBJ2-2; 12 bases match TRBD2. The CDR3 sequence is 16 residues long. CDR1 is WNHNN and CDR2 is SYGVQD in the germline V gene (reference sequence). V lost 10 bases and J lost 5; bases outside the gene matches: 11.

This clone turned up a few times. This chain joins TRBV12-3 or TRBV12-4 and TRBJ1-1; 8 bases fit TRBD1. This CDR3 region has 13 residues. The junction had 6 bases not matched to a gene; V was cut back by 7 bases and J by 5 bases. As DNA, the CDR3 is TGTGCCAGCAACTCAGGGGGCGCGACTGAAGCTTTCTTT. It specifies CASNSGGATEAFF.

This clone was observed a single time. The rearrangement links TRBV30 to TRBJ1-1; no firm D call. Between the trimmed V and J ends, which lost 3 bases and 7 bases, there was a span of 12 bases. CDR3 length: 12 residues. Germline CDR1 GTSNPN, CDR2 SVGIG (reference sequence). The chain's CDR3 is CAWRDHYLEAFF. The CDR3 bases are TGTGCCTGGAGAGATCACTATCTTGAAGCTTTCTTT.

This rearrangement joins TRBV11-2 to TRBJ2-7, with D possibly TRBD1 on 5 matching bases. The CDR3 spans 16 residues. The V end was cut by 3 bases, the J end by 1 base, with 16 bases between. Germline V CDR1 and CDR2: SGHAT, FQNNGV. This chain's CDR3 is CASSLSQWGPSYEQYF. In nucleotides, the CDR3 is TGTGCCAGCAGCTTGTCGCAGTGGGGCCCTTCCTACGAGCAGTACTTC. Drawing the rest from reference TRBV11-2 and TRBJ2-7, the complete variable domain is EAGVAQSPRYKIIEKRQSVAFWCNPISGHATLYWYQQILGQGPKLLIQFQNNGVVDDSQLPKDRFSAERLKGVDSTLKIQPAKLEDSAVYLCASSLSQWGPSYEQYFGPGTRLTVT.

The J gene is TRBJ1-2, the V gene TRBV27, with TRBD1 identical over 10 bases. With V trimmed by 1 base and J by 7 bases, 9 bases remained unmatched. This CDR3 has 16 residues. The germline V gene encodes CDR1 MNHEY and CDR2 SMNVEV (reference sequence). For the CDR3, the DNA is TGTGCCAGCAGTTTATGGACCGGGACAGGGGTGACTGGCTACACCTTC. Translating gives CASSLWTGTGVTGYTF.

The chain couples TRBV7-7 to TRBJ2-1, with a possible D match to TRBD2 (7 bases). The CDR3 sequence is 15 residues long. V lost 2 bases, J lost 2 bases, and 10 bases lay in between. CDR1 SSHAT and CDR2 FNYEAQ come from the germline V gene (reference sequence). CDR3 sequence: CASSLLGGAYNEQFF. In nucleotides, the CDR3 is TGTGCCAGCAGCTTATTAGGGGGGGCCTACAATGAGCAGTTCTTC.

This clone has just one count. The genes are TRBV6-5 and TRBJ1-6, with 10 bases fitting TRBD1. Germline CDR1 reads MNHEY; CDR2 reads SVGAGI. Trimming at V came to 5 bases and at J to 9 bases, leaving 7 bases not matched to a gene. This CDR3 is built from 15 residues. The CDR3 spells CASSPGDRGGSPLHF. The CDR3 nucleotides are TGTGCCAGCAGTCCCGGGGACAGGGGAGGTTCACCCCTCCACTTT.

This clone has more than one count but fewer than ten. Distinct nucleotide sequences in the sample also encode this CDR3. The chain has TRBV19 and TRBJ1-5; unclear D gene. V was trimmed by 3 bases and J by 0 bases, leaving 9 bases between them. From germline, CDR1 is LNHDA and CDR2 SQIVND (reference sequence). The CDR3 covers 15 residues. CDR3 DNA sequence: TGTGCCAGTAGTATTTCGGACTATAGCAATCAGCCCCAGCATTTT. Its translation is CASSISDYSNQPQHF.